This is a list of T cell receptor beta chains from one sample in a study of regulatory T cells in long-lasting Graves disease. TCRdb used MiXCR to reprocess the multiplex PCR reads, holding one entry per CDR3 protein. The sample yields more than 650,000 distinct CDR3 sequences, 25% to 30% seen once. Sequenced material: peripheral blood mononuclear cells (PBMCs), taken when the disease was refractory, from a patient treated with antithyroid drugs. These receptors originate from a female donor with Graves disease. The CDR3 runs from the conserved cysteine through the conserved F or W. D genes are given only for firm matches. Clone size is not always given. Where it is, it says once, few, many or a class for expanded clones.

clone_size	j_call	v_call	d_call	cdr3_nt	cdr3_aa
-	TRBJ2-5	TRBV29-1	-	TGCAGCGTTGACCGGGGTTTCCAAGAGACCCAGTACTTC	CSVDRGFQETQYF
-	TRBJ1-5	TRBV12-3/TRBV12-4	-	TGTGCCAGCAGTTTCGGTCGCAGGGCTCAGCCCCAGCATTTT	CASSFGRRAQPQHF
-	TRBJ2-2	TRBV11-2	TRBD2	TGTGCCAGCAGCTTAGAAGGACTAGCTGCCGGGGAGCTGTTTTTT	CASSLEGLAAGELFF
few	TRBJ2-3	TRBV30	-	TGTGCCTGGCTTAGCGGTCAAGGTACAGATACGCAGTATTTT	CAWLSGQGTDTQYF
-	TRBJ2-7	TRBV7-6	TRBD1	TGTGCCAGCACCCGGACAGGGGCAGACGAGCAGTACTTC	CASTRTGADEQYF
-	TRBJ1-1	TRBV3-1	-	TGTGCCAGTAGGCGGGGGGACTCTGAAGCTTTCTTT	CASRRGDSEAFF
-	TRBJ1-1	TRBV30	-	TGTGCCTGGAGATTAAGAGGTCCCCTTTGGACTGAAGCTTTCTTT	CAWRLRGPLWTEAFF
-	TRBJ2-7	TRBV12-3/TRBV12-4	-	TGTGCCAGCAGCCCCAAGGGGAGCGTAATCTACGAGCAGTACTTC	CASSPKGSVIYEQYF
many	TRBJ1-1	TRBV2	TRBD1	TGTGCCAGCAAGGGACAGGGGTCCTCAAGTGAAGCTTTCTTT	CASKGQGSSSEAFF
many	TRBJ1-1	TRBV2	TRBD1	TGTGCCAGCAGTGAGACAGGGGGCGGGAACACTGAAGCTTTCTTT	CASSETGGGNTEAFF
few	TRBJ1-1	TRBV20-1	-	TGCAGTGCTAGGGATATCTTGGGCACTGAAGCTTTCTTT	CSARDILGTEAFF
few	TRBJ2-7	TRBV12-3/TRBV12-4	TRBD2	TGTGCCAGCAGGGGAAGCGGGAGTGGGGACGAGCAGTACTTC	CASRGSGSGDEQYF
-	TRBJ2-7	TRBV29-1	TRBD1	TGCAGCGTCGTTGGACAGGGGGTTTACGAGCAGTACTTC	CSVVGQGVYEQYF
-	TRBJ1-4	TRBV27	TRBD1	TGTGCCAGCAGTTCATCGACAGGGGCTTACGAAAAACTGTTTTTT	CASSSSTGAYEKLFF
-	TRBJ1-2	TRBV30	-	TGTGCCTGGAGTGTTTCGAACAGAAACTATGGCTACACCTTC	CAWSVSNRNYGYTF
-	TRBJ1-5	TRBV6-1	-	TGTGCCAGCAGCCCGTGGTCCAGGGGTCTTACTCAGCCCCAGCATTTT	CASSPWSRGLTQPQHF
few	TRBJ1-1	TRBV29-1	-	TGCAGCGTTGAACGAGGGTTTGGTGCTTTCTTT	CSVERGFGAFF
many	TRBJ2-7	TRBV2	TRBD2	TGTGCCAGCAGTGAAGCTCGACTAGCGGGGCCCTACGAGCAGTACTTC	CASSEARLAGPYEQYF
few	TRBJ1-5	TRBV28	-	TGTGCCAGCAGTTTAATGGGGGGGCCCCAGCATTTT	CASSLMGGPQHF
-	TRBJ2-5	TRBV11-2	TRBD2	TGTGCCAGCAGCGGGAGACTAGCGGGAGTGACCCAGTACTTC	CASSGRLAGVTQYF
-	TRBJ1-3	TRBV6-1	-	TGCGCCAGCAGTGAGAGGGCTGGAAACACCATATATTTT	CASSERAGNTIYF
few	TRBJ2-5	TRBV11-2	-	TGTGCCAGCAGAGCGAATGTCGGGGCGGAGACCCAGTACTTC	CASRANVGAETQYF
-	TRBJ1-2	TRBV10-3	TRBD1	TGTGCCATCACCGAATTAGACAGGGACTATGGCTACACCTTC	CAITELDRDYGYTF
-	TRBJ2-3	TRBV6-1	TRBD2	TGTGCCAGCAGTGAAGCCTGGCTAGCGGGAGGCACAGATACGCAGTATTTT	CASSEAWLAGGTDTQYF
-	TRBJ2-7	TRBV15	-	TGTGCCACCAGCCGACCCCTCGGGACACCATACGAGCAGTACTTC	CATSRPLGTPYEQYF
-	TRBJ1-1	TRBV20-1	-	TGCAGTGCTCCCCAGGAAGGAAACACTGAAGCTTTCTTT	CSAPQEGNTEAFF
many	TRBJ1-5	TRBV2	-	TGTGCCAGCAAAGGACAGAGAGATAGCAATCAGCCCCAGCATTTT	CASKGQRDSNQPQHF